This TCR beta chain was sequenced for a study of T cells in Graves' hyperthyroidism and ophthalmopathy. Patients having uncontrolled infection, another autoimmune disease, pregnancy or lactation were not included. For this clonotype: Its antigen is unknown.

Amplification of TCR beta CDR3 regions was performed using RNA transcripts as template. TCR CDR3 underwent first-round RT-PCR with the HTBI primer set. TCRdb re-called the multiplex PCR reads with MiXCR, one entry per CDR3 protein. Of around 800,000 distinct CDR3 sequences in the sample, 38% are singletons; the top ten hold 8.9%. Germline loops: CDR1 SNHLY, CDR2 FYNNEI. V was cut by 3 bases and J by 8 bases, with 14 bases left in between. CDR3 length: 15 amino acids. Findings and caveats of the study: Most thyroid-expanded clonotypes above 0.001 were also found in blood. The model made its ophthalmopathy prediction, and onset followed a median approximately 7 months later.

The TCR sequence derives from a man younger than 35 with Graves' hyperthyroidism. This chain joins TRBV2 and TRBJ1-6; D might be TRBD1 (5 bases). Sequenced input: blood. The CDR3 reads CASSEFQGLDSPLHF. CDR3 DNA: TGTGCCAGCAGTGAGTTTCAGGGTCTCGATTCACCCCTCCACTTT.